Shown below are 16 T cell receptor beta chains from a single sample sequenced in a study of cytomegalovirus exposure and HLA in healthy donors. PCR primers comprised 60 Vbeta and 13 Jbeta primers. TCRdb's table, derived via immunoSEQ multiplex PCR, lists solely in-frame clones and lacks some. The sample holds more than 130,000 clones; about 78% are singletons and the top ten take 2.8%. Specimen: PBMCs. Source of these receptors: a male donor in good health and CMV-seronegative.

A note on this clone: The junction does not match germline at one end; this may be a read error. CDR3 protein: CAGSYSAGGHTGELFF. Written as DNA, the CDR3 is TGTGCCGGCAGTTACTCCGCAGGGGGCCACACCGGGGAGCTGTTTTTT. The chain joins TRBV6-5 to TRBJ2-2; 8 positions agree with TRBD1. The CDR3 length is 16 residues. From germline, CDR1 is MNHEY and CDR2 SVGAGI.

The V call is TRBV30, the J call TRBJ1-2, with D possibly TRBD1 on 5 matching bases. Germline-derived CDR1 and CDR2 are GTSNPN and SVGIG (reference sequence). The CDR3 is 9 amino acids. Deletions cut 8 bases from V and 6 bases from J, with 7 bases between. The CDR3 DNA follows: TGTGCCCGGGGGGATGGCTACACCTTC. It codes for CARGDGYTF.

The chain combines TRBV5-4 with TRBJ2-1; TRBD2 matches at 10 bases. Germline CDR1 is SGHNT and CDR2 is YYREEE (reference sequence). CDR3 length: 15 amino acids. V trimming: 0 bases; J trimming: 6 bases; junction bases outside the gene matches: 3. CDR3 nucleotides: TGTGCCAGCAGCTTGGAGCGGGAGGGCCGCAATGAGCAGTTCTTC. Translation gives CASSLEREGRNEQFF.

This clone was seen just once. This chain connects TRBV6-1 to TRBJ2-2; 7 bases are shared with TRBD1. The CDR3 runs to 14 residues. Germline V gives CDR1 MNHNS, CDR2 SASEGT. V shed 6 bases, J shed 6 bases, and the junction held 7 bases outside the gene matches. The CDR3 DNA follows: TGTGCCAGCAGACCGACAGGGATGGCCGGGGAGCTGTTTTTT. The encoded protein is CASRPTGMAGELFF.

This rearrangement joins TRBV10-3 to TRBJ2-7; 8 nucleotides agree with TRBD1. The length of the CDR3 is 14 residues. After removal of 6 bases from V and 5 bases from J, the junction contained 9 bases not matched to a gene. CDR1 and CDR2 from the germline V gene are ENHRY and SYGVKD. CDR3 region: CAISPDRAPDEQYF. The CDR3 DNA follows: TGTGCCATCAGCCCGGACAGGGCCCCGGACGAGCAGTACTTC.

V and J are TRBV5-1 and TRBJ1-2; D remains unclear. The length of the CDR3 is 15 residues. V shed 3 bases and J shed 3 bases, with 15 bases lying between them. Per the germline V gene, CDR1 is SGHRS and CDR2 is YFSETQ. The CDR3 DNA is TGCGCCAGCAGCTCTAGAATTGGATCCGACTATGGCTACACCTTC. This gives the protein CASSSRIGSDYGYTF.

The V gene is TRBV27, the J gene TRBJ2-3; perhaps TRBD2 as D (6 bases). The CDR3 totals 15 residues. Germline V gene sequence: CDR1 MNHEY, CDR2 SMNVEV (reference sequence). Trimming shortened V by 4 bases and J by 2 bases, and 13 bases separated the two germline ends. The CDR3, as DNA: TGTGCCAGCAGTTGGGGGGTCCTGAACACAGATACGCAGTATTTT. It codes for CASSWGVLNTDTQYF.

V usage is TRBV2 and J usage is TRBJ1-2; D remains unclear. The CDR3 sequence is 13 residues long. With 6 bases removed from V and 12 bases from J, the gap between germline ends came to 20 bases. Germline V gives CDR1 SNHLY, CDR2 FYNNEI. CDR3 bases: TGTGCCAGCAGGCCAGGCCGACAAACCACGGACACCTTC. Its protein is CASRPGRQTTDTF.

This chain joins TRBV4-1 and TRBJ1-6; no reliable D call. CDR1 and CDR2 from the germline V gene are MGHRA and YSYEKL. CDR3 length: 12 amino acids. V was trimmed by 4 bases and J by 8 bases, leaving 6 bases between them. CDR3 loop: CASSPADSPLHF. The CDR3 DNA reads TGCGCCAGCAGCCCCGCAGATTCACCCCTCCACTTT.

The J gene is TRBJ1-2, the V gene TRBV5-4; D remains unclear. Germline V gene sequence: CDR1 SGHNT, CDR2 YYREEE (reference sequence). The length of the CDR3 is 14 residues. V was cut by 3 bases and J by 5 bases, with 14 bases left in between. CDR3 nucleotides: TGTGCCAGCAGCTATGGACGGGAAGGGTATGGCTACACCTTC. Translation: CASSYGREGYGYTF.

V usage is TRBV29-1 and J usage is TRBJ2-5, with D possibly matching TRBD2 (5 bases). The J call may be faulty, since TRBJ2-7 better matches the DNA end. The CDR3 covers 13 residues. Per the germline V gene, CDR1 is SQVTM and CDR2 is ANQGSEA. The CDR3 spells CSVEIATGYEQYF. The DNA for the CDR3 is TGCAGCGTTGAAATAGCGACCGGCTACGAGCAGTACTTC.

DNA for the CDR3: TGCGCCAGCACCAGCGGGGGACAAGAGACCCAGTACTTC. It yields the protein CASTSGGQETQYF. The chain has TRBV5-1 and TRBJ2-5; 8 nucleotides agree with TRBD2. Losses at the gene ends were 6 bases for V and 2 bases for J; bases not matched to a gene: 3. This CDR3 is built from 13 residues. Germline CDR1 SGHRS, CDR2 YFSETQ.

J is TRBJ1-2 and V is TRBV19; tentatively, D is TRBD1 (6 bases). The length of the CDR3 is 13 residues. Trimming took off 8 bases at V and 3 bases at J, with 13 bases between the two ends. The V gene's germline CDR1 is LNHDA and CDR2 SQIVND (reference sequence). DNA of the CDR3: TGTGCCAGTGTTTCAAAGGGGGACTATGGCTACACCTTC. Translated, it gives CASVSKGDYGYTF.

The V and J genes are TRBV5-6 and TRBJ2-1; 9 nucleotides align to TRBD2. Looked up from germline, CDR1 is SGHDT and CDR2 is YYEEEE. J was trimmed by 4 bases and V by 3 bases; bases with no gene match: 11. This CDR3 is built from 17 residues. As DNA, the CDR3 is TGTGCCAGCAGCTCCCTCATCGGCGGGGGGGCTTACAATGAGCAGTTCTTC. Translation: CASSSLIGGGAYNEQFF.

In DNA form, the CDR3 reads TGTGCCAGCAGCCCGAGGGGGGACTATCCTTCTGGAAACACCATATATTTT. It specifies CASSPRGDYPSGNTIYF. The gene calls are TRBV9 and TRBJ1-3; D possibly corresponds to TRBD1 (6 bases). The V end was cut by 4 bases, the J end by 1 base, with 18 bases between. The V gene's germline CDR1 is SGDLS and CDR2 YYNGEE. The CDR3 consists of 17 residues.

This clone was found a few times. The CDR3 spells CASSLLSNSPLHF. CDR3 DNA sequence: TGTGCCAGCAGCCTCCTGTCTAATTCACCCCTCCACTTT. This chain connects TRBV5-6 to TRBJ1-6; D not certain. The CDR3 has 13 amino acids. V lost 4 bases and J 6 bases, leaving 8 bases between the germline ends. Germline V gene data show CDR1 as SGHDT and CDR2 as YYEEEE.